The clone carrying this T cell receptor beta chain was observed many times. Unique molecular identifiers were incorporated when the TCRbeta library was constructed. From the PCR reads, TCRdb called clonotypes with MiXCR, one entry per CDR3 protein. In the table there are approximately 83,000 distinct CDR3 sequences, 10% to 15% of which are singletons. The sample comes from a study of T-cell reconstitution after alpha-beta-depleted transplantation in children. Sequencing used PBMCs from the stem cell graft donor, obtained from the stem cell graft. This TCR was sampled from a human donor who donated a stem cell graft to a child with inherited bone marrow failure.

The DNA of the CDR3 is TGTGCCAGCAGCATCCGACAGGGGGCGGGCACTGAAGCTTTCTTT. It codes for CASSIRQGAGTEAFF. The chain has TRBV7-2 and TRBJ1-1; 10 bases match TRBD1. This CDR3 has 15 residues. The ends lost 5 bases at V and 4 bases at J; junction bases unmatched: 7. Germline CDR1 reads SGHTA; CDR2 reads FQGNSA.